The T cell receptor (beta chain) under discussion was sequenced for a study of control samples from healthy donors and cancer patients. This CDR3 has 12 residues. V dropped 2 bases and J dropped 2 bases, with 2 bases sitting between them. Germline V lookup: CDR1 SGHDT, CDR2 YYEEEE. Clones were read by immunoSEQ multiplex PCR, and TCRdb kept only the in-frame ones, dropping some. The sample records some 120,000 clones, more than 80% being singletons. The sequence was obtained from a woman aged 50 to 60 with colorectal cancer. Sequencing input: PBMCs. The rearrangement joins TRBV5-6 to TRBJ2-1; D not certain. CDR3 DNA: TGTGCCAGCAGCTTAGCCTACAATGAGCAGTTCTTC. Translating gives CASSLAYNEQFF. The full variable domain, completed using reference TRBV5-6 and TRBJ2-1, is DAGVTQSPTHLIKTRGQQVTLRCSPKSGHDTVSWYQQALGQGPQFIFQYYEEEERQRGNFPDRFSGHQFPNYSSELNVNALLLGDSALYLCASSLAYNEQFFGPGTRLTVL.